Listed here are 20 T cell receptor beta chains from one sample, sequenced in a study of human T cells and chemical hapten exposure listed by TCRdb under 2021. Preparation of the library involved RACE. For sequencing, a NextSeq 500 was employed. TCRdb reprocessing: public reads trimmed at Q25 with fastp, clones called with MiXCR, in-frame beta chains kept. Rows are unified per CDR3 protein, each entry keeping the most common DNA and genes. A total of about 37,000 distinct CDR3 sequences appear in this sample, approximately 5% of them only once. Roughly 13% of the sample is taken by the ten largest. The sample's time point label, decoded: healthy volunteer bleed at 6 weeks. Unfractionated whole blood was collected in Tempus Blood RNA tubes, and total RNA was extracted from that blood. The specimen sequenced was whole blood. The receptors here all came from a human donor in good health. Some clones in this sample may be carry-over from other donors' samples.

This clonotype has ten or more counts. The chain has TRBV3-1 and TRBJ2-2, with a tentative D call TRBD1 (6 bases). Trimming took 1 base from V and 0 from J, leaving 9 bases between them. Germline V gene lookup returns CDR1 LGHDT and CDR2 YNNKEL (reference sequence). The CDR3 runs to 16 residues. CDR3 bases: TGTGCCAGCAGCCAAGTTCAGGGGACGAACACCGGGGAGCTGTTTTTT. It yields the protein CASSQVQGTNTGELFF.

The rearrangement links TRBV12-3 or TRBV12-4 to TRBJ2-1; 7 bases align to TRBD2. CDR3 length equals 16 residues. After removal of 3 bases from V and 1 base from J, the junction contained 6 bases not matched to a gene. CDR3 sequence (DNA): TGTGCCAGCAGTTTCTTGGGCGGGGGTTCCTACAATGAGCAGTTCTTC. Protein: CASSFLGGGSYNEQFF.

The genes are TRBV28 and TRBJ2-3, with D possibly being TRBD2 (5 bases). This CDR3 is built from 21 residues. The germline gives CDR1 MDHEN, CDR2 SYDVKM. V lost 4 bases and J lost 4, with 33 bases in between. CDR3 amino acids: CASSSPSTIAPGYASADTQYF. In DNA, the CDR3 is TGTGCCAGCAGTTCCCCTTCGACTATTGCCCCGGGGTACGCGTCGGCAGATACGCAGTATTTT.

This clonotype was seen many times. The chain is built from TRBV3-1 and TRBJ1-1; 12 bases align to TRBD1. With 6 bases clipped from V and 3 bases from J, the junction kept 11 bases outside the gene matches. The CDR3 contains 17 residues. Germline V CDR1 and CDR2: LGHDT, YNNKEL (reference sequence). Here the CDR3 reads CASSVSRDRGHYTEAFF. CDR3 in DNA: TGTGCCAGCAGTGTCTCAAGGGACAGGGGGCATTACACTGAAGCTTTCTTT. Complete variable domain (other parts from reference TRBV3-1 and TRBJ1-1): DTAVSQTPKYLVTQMGNDKSIKCEQNLGHDTMYWYKQDSKKFLKIMFSYNNKELIINETVPNRFSPKSPDKAHLNLHINSLELGDSAVYFCASSVSRDRGHYTEAFFGQGTRLTVV.

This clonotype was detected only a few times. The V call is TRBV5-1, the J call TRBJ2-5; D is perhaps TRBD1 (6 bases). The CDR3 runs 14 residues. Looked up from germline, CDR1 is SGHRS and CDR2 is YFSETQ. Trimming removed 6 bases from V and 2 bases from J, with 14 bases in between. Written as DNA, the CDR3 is TGCGCCAGCACGTTCGGGACATATCAAGAGACCCAGTACTTC. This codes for CASTFGTYQETQYF.

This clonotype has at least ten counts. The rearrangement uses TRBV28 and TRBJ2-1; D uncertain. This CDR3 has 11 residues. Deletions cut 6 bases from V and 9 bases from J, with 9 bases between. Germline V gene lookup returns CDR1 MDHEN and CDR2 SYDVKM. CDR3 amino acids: CASSQLGEQFF. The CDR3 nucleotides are TGTGCCAGCAGCCAACTTGGTGAGCAGTTCTTC.

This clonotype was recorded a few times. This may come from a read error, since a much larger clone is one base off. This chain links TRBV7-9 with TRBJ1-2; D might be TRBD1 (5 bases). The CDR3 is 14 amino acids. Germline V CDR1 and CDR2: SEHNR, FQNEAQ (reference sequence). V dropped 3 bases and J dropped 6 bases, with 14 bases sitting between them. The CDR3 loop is CASSFQGRGDGYTF. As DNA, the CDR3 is TGTGCCAGCAGCTTTCAAGGAAGAGGGGATGGCTACACCTTC.

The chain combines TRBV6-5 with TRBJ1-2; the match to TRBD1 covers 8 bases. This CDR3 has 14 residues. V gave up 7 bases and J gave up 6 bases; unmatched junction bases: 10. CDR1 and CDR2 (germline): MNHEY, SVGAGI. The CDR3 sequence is CASTLGAGGNGYTF. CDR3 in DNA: TGTGCCAGCACCCTCGGGGCAGGGGGCAATGGCTACACCTTC.

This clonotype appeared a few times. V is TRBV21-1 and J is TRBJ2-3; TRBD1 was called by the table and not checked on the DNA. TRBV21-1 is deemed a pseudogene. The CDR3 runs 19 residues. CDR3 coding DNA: TGTGCCAGCAGCCCCATATTAAAACTGGACAGGGTACGCACAGATACGCAGTATTTT. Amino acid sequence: CASSPILKLDRVRTDTQYF.

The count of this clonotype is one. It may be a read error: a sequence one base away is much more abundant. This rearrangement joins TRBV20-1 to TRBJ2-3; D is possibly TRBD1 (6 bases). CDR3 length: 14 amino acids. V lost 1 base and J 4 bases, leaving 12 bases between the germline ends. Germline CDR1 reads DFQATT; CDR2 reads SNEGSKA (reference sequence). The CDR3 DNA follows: TGCAGTGCTAGAGTAGTAGGGGGAGCAGATACGCAGTATTTT. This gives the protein CSARVVGGADTQYF.

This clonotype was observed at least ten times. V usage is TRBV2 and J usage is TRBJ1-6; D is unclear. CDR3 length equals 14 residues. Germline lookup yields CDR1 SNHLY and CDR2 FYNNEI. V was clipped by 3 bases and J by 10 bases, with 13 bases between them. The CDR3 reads CASSDEVKGSPLHF. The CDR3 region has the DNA TGTGCCAGCAGTGATGAAGTAAAGGGCTCACCCCTCCACTTT.

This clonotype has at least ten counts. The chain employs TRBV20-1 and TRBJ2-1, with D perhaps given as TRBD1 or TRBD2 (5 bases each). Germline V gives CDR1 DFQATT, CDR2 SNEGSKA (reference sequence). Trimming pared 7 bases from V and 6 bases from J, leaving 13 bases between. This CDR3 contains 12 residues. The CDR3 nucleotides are TGCAGTGGGAGTCGTGGGGGCAATGAGCAGTTCTTC. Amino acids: CSGSRGGNEQFF.

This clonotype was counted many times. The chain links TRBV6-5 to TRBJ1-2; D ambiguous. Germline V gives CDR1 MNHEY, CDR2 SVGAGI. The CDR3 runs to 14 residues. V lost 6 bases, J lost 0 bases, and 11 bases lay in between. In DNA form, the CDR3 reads TGTGCCAGCAGCCCTTGGCGGACTAACTATGGCTACACCTTC. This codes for CASSPWRTNYGYTF.

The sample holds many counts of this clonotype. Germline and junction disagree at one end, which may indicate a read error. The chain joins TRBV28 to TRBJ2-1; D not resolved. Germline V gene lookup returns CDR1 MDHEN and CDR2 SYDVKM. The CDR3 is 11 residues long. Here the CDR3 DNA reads TGTGCCACCAGTCTTTACAATGAGCAGTTCTTC. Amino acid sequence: CATSLYNEQFF.

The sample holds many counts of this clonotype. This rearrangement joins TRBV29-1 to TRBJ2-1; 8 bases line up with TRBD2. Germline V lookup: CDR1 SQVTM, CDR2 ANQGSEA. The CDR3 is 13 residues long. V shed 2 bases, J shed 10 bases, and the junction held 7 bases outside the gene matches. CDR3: CSVERGTGGEQFF. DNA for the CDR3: TGCAGCGTTGAAAGGGGGACGGGGGGGGAGCAGTTCTTC.

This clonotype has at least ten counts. The CDR3 coding sequence is TGTGCCAGCAGCACCCTGCGACAGAACTTTTACACTGAAGCTTTCTTT. Translated, it gives CASSTLRQNFYTEAFF. The V gene is TRBV28, the J gene TRBJ1-1; a weak D match, TRBD1 (5 bases). V shed 6 bases and J shed 3 bases, with 20 bases lying between them. Germline V CDR1 and CDR2: MDHEN, SYDVKM. The CDR3 totals 16 residues.

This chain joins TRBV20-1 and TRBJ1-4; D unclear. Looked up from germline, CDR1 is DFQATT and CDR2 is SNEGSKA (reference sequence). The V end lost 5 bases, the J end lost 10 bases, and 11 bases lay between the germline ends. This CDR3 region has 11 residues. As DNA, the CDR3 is TGCAGTGCTGCCAACAGCAGAAAACTGTTTTTT. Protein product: CSAANSRKLFF.

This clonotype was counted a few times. The DNA for the CDR3 is TGTGCCAGCAGCTCACCGGGGGGTAAGACCCAGTACTTC. Its protein is CASSSPGGKTQYF. J is TRBJ2-5 and V is TRBV11-3; 7 nucleotides line up with TRBD2. CDR1 is SGHNT, CDR2 YENEEA, per germline. The V gene end was trimmed by 4 bases and the J gene end by 6 bases; junction bases not matched to a gene: 5. This CDR3 spans 13 amino acids.

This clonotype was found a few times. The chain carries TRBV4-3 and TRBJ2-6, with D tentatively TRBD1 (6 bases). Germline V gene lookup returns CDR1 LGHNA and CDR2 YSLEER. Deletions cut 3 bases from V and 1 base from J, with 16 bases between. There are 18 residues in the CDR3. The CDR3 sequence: CASSHESDSFSGANVLTF. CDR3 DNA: TGCGCCAGCAGCCACGAGTCGGACAGTTTTTCTGGGGCCAACGTCCTGACTTTC.

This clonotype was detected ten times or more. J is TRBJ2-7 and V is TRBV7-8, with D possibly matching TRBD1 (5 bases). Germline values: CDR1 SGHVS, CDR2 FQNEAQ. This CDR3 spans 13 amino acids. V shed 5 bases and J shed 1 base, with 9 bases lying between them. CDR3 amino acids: CASSPRASYEQYF. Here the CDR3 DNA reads TGTGCCAGCAGCCCCAGGGCGTCCTACGAGCAGTACTTC.